Shown below are 21 T cell receptor beta chains from a single sample sequenced in a study of T-cell reconstitution after alpha-beta-depleted transplantation in children. For TCRbeta, the library was prepared with unique molecular identifiers. TCRdb re-analysed the PCR reads in MiXCR, keeping a single row per CDR3 protein. The sample holds over 450,000 distinct CDR3 sequences; about 10% are singletons and the top ten take just over 2%. Sample: PBMCs, taken before TCRalphabeta/CD19-depleted stem cell transplant. The receptors derive from a child aged 2-15 years with inherited bone marrow failure, due to receive a stem cell transplant.

Many counts were recorded for this clonotype. The rearrangement uses TRBV7-2 and TRBJ2-7; D could derive from TRBD1 or TRBD2 (5 bases each). V was pared by 2 bases and J by 1 base, with 15 bases between. The CDR3 spans 16 residues. Germline CDR1 reads SGHTA; CDR2 reads FQGNSA. CDR3 residues: CASSLFGMGRSYEQYF. The CDR3 nucleotides are TGTGCCAGCAGCTTATTTGGCATGGGACGTTCCTACGAGCAGTACTTC.

This clonotype was seen more than once but under ten times. J is TRBJ1-4 and V is TRBV5-8; TRBD1 aligns across 8 bases. The junction had 2 bases not matched to a gene; V was cut back by 4 bases and J by 6 bases. The CDR3 is 13 residues long. Looked up from germline, CDR1 is SGHTS and CDR2 is YDEGEE. In DNA, the CDR3 is TGTGCCAGCAGCCCGGACAGGGATGAAAAACTGTTTTTT. Translation: CASSPDRDEKLFF.

This clonotype was seen at least ten times. This sequence joins TRBV4-2 and TRBJ1-5, with a tentative D call TRBD1 (5 bases). The CDR3 is 16 amino acids. Between the trimmed V and J ends, which lost 0 bases and 0 bases, there was a span of 9 bases. Germline V gene data show CDR1 as LGHNA and CDR2 as YNFKEQ. CDR3 residues: CASSQEAGYSNQPQHF. The CDR3 DNA reads as TGTGCCAGCAGCCAAGAGGCAGGGTATAGCAATCAGCCCCAGCATTTT.

Many counts were recorded for this clonotype. The CDR3: CASSFGQGATGNTIYF. CDR3 in DNA: TGTGCCAGCAGTTTCGGACAGGGGGCAACCGGAAACACCATATATTTT. The chain combines TRBV6-5 with TRBJ1-3; 11 nucleotides match TRBD1. The CDR3 extends over 16 amino acids. The J segment lost 4 bases and the V segment lost 4 bases, leaving 6 bases of the junction unmatched. CDR1 is MNHEY, CDR2 SVGAGI, per germline.

This clonotype was detected a few times. The V gene is TRBV27, the J gene TRBJ2-3; D unclear. V lost 3 bases and J lost 4, with 8 bases in between. Germline CDR1 is MNHEY and CDR2 is SMNVEV (reference sequence). This CDR3 is built from 13 residues. CDR3 sequence reads: CASSLGFADTQYF. The CDR3 DNA is TGTGCCAGCAGTTTGGGCTTCGCAGATACGCAGTATTTT.

The chain combines TRBV4-2 with TRBJ2-7, with a possible D match to TRBD2 (5 bases). The CDR3 is 16 residues long. V lost 0 bases and J 2 bases, leaving 14 bases between the germline ends. CDR1 LGHNA and CDR2 YNFKEQ come from the germline V gene. The CDR3, as DNA: TGTGCCAGCAGCCAAGATTCCAGCGGAATACCCTACGAGCAGTACTTC. It codes for CASSQDSSGIPYEQYF.

This clonotype occurred many times. The chain uses TRBV7-2 and TRBJ1-2; D might be TRBD1 (5 bases). The CDR3 extends over 15 amino acids. Trimming pared 5 bases from V and 3 bases from J, leaving 16 bases between. Looked up from germline, CDR1 is SGHTA and CDR2 is FQGNSA. The chain's CDR3 is CASSPNGGDYYGYTF. The DNA for the CDR3 is TGTGCCAGCAGCCCAAACGGGGGGGATTACTATGGCTACACCTTC.

This clonotype came up a few times. The gene calls are TRBV5-1 and TRBJ2-7, with D tentatively TRBD2 (5 bases). Trimming removed 0 bases at V and 4 bases at J, with 11 bases between. Germline values: CDR1 SGHRS, CDR2 YFSETQ. The CDR3 sequence is 14 residues long. This CDR3 reads CASSLAHEGYEQYF. In nucleotides, the CDR3 is TGCGCCAGCAGCTTGGCTCACGAGGGATACGAGCAGTACTTC. Drawing the rest from reference TRBV5-1 and TRBJ2-7, the complete variable domain is KAGVTQTPRYLIKTRGQQVTLSCSPISGHRSVSWYQQTPGQGLQFLFEYFSETQRNKGNFPGRFSGRQFSNSRSEMNVSTLELGDSALYLCASSLAHEGYEQYFGPGTRLTVT.

This clonotype has ten or more counts. The chain joins TRBV20-1 to TRBJ2-1; D ambiguous. CDR1 DFQATT and CDR2 SNEGSKA come from the germline V gene (reference sequence). The CDR3 runs 11 residues. CDR3 protein: CSPAHNNEQFF. CDR3 in DNA: TGCAGCCCCGCACACAACAATGAGCAGTTCTTC.

There are a few counts of this clonotype. The gene calls are TRBV5-1 and TRBJ2-5; no clear D. V shed 1 base and J shed 1 base, with 8 bases lying between them. This CDR3 has 14 residues. From germline, CDR1 is SGHRS and CDR2 YFSETQ. The CDR3 region is CASSLSDLQETQYF. As DNA, the CDR3 is TGCGCCAGCAGCTTGTCGGACCTCCAAGAGACCCAGTACTTC.

The chain recombines TRBV27 with TRBJ2-7; D unclear. Trimming left V 3 bases short and J 2 bases short, with 11 bases between. The CDR3 sequence is 14 residues long. Germline assignment: CDR1 MNHEY and CDR2 SMNVEV (reference sequence). CDR3 DNA: TGTGCCAGCAGTTTTTTAGCAAATCCCTACGAGCAGTACTTC. Protein sequence: CASSFLANPYEQYF.

This clonotype has ten or more counts. V is TRBV20-1 and J is TRBJ2-2, with 12 nucleotides matching TRBD2. This CDR3 region has 16 residues. CDR1 and CDR2 from the germline V gene are DFQATT and SNEGSKA (reference sequence). J gave up 2 bases and V 7 bases, and 8 bases lay outside the gene matches. CDR3 sequence (DNA): TGCAGTGTGTTAGGACTAGCGGGGACAAACACCGGGGAGCTGTTTTTT. It codes for CSVLGLAGTNTGELFF.

This clonotype was detected many times. The chain uses TRBV10-3 and TRBJ1-2; D possibly corresponds to TRBD1 (6 bases). Germline CDR1 ENHRY, CDR2 SYGVKD. V lost 7 bases to trimming and J lost 3 bases, with 18 bases between them. The CDR3 extends over 15 amino acids. The CDR3 protein is CAINARGSRDYGYTF. The DNA for the CDR3 is TGTGCCATCAACGCGAGGGGGTCAAGGGACTATGGCTACACCTTC.

There are many counts of this clonotype. CDR3 amino acids: CASSLASYTGELFF. CDR3 nucleotide sequence: TGTGCCAGCAGCTTAGCTAGTTACACCGGGGAGCTGTTTTTT. This chain connects TRBV7-8 to TRBJ2-2; D unclear. CDR3 length equals 14 residues. CDR1 is SGHVS, CDR2 FQNEAQ, per germline. Between the trimmed V and J ends, which lost 0 bases and 3 bases, there was a span of 5 bases.

This clonotype was detected only a few times. The V call is TRBV3-1, the J call TRBJ2-4, with TRBD1 matching over 7 bases. The CDR3 is 16 amino acids. From germline, CDR1 is LGHDT and CDR2 YNNKEL (reference sequence). V lost 4 bases to trimming and J lost 2 bases; unmatched junction nucleotides: 8. This CDR3 reads CASSPRPGGSKNIQYF. For the CDR3, the DNA is TGTGCCAGCAGCCCACGGCCAGGGGGATCCAAAAACATTCAGTACTTC.

This clonotype was counted ten times or more. The chain's CDR3 is CASSFGSSTDTQYF. CDR3 nucleotides: TGTGCCAGCAGCTTCGGGAGTTCCACAGATACGCAGTATTTT. V and J are TRBV12-3 or TRBV12-4 and TRBJ2-3; a possible D gene is TRBD2 (6 bases). Trimming shortened V by 6 bases and J by 2 bases, and 12 bases separated the two germline ends. The CDR3 extends over 14 amino acids.

This clonotype was seen at least ten times. The V call is TRBV4-2, the J call TRBJ2-1; tentatively, D is TRBD1 (5 bases). The CDR3 contains 14 residues. V was trimmed by 2 bases and J by 4 bases, leaving 9 bases between them. Germline lookup yields CDR1 LGHNA and CDR2 YNFKEQ. For the CDR3, the DNA is TGTGCCAGCAGCCAAAGCAGACAGTACAATGAGCAGTTCTTC. Translated, it gives CASSQSRQYNEQFF.

This clonotype was seen only a few times. Given a much more abundant clone one base away, this may be a read error. The chain links TRBV12-3 or TRBV12-4 to TRBJ2-3, with 11 bases matching TRBD2. This CDR3 has 15 amino acids. V was clipped by 6 bases and J by 2 bases; unmatched bases: 4. The CDR3 spells CASSPTSGITDTQYF. Written as DNA, the CDR3 is TGTGCCAGCAGCCCGACTAGCGGGATCACAGATACGCAGTATTTT.

This clonotype was seen only a few times. J is TRBJ1-1 and V is TRBV5-4; D uncertain. CDR3 length: 16 amino acids. V lost 2 bases to trimming and J lost 1 base, with 15 bases between them. Germline V gene sequence: CDR1 SGHNT, CDR2 YYREEE (reference sequence). CDR3 residues: CASSLLWLGGNTEAFF. CDR3 DNA: TGTGCCAGCAGCTTACTGTGGTTGGGAGGGAACACTGAAGCTTTCTTT.

This chain connects TRBV25-1 to TRBJ2-2; TRBD1 aligns across 8 bases. Germline trimming cut 5 bases from V and 5 bases from J; bases unmatched to any gene: 7. Germline CDR1 and CDR2: MGHDK and SYGVNS. CDR3 length: 15 amino acids. The CDR3 DNA sequence: TGTGCCAGCAGTTGGACAGGGCTTCGGACCGGGGAGCTGTTTTTT. This encodes CASSWTGLRTGELFF.

This clonotype has ten or more counts. The gene calls are TRBV28 and TRBJ2-7, with no clear D. With 8 bases removed from V and 1 base from J, the gap between germline ends came to 6 bases. Per the germline V gene, CDR1 is MDHEN and CDR2 is SYDVKM. The CDR3 spans 11 residues. CDR3 amino acids: CASHGSYEQYF. Here the CDR3 DNA reads TGTGCCAGCCACGGTTCCTACGAGCAGTACTTC.